The next 18 T cell receptor beta chains were all read from a single sample in a study of cytomegalovirus exposure and HLA in healthy donors. Use of 60 Vbeta and 13 Jbeta primers characterized the PCR. Clones were sequenced by immunoSEQ multiplex PCR, and TCRdb holds only the in-frame ones, with some missing. The top ten hold 2.5% to 3.5% of the sample, which has under 250,000 clones, 80% to 85% seen once. The sequenced sample consisted of PBMCs. The origin of the receptors is a woman aged 40 to 55 in good health and CMV-seronegative.

This chain joins TRBV30 and TRBJ2-1, with D perhaps matching TRBD2 (6 bases). Germline values: CDR1 GTSNPN, CDR2 SVGIG (reference sequence). The CDR3 length is 14 residues. Trimming stripped 0 bases from V and 6 bases from J, with 12 bases between. CDR3 residues: CAWSVISGVNEQFF. In DNA, the CDR3 is TGTGCCTGGAGTGTAATTTCGGGAGTCAATGAGCAGTTCTTC. Full variable domain (missing parts from reference TRBV30 and TRBJ2-1): SQTIHQWPATLVQPVGSPLSLECTVEGTSNPNLYWYRQAAGRGLQLLFYSVGIGQISSEVPQNLSASRPQDRQFILSSKKLLLSDSGFYLCAWSVISGVNEQFFGPGTRLTVL.

This clone showed up just a few times. This chain uses TRBV10-2 with TRBJ2-3; TRBD2 matches 7 bases. Germline V gene sequence: CDR1 WSHSY, CDR2 SAAADI. CDR3 size: 14 residues. The V segment lost 8 bases and the J segment 2 bases; nucleotides outside the gene matches: 7. The CDR3, as DNA: TGCGCCAGCTTGCAGCGGGGCGCCACAGATACGCAGTATTTT. Translating gives CASLQRGATDTQYF.

In this sample, this clone turned up once. The genes are TRBV30 and TRBJ1-4; D is unresolved. V was pared by 3 bases and J by 5 bases, with 4 bases between. The V gene's germline CDR1 is GTSNPN and CDR2 SVGIG (reference sequence). CDR3 length: 11 amino acids. The CDR3 spells CAWSTNEKLFF. For the CDR3, the DNA is TGTGCCTGGAGCACAAATGAAAAACTGTTTTTT.

The gene calls are TRBV27 and TRBJ2-5, with TRBD2 matching over 10 bases. This CDR3 comprises 16 residues. V gave up 4 bases and J gave up 5 bases; unmatched junction bases: 10. CDR1 MNHEY and CDR2 SMNVEV come from the germline V gene (reference sequence). CDR3 sequence: CASSSVLAGIRETQYF. Here the CDR3 DNA reads TGTGCCAGCAGTTCCGTACTAGCGGGGATCCGGGAGACCCAGTACTTC.

The chain combines TRBV7-6 with TRBJ2-7, with 10 bases that match TRBD1. The CDR3 is 15 amino acids. The junction had 10 bases not matched to a gene; V was cut back by 5 bases and J by 6 bases. Germline values: CDR1 SGHVS, CDR2 FNYEAQ. The CDR3 DNA follows: TGTGCCAGCAGCCCACAGGGACAGGGGCCGGGCGAGCAGTACTTC. This gives the protein CASSPQGQGPGEQYF.

This clone was recorded only once. This chain connects TRBV29-1 to TRBJ2-7; TRBD1 aligns across 7 bases. The CDR3 contains 15 residues. CDR1 is SQVTM, CDR2 ANQGSEA, per germline. The J segment lost 4 bases and the V segment lost 4 bases, leaving 13 bases of the junction unmatched. The CDR3 DNA follows: TGCAGCGTTGCTTTAAGGGCAGGGGGAATTTACGAGCAGTACTTC. Amino acids: CSVALRAGGIYEQYF.

V is TRBV6-1 and J is TRBJ2-7; 10 nucleotides agree with TRBD2. V trimming: 4 bases; J trimming: 3 bases; junction bases outside the gene matches: 9. This CDR3 comprises 16 residues. The germline V gene encodes CDR1 MNHNS and CDR2 SASEGT. The DNA of the CDR3 is TGTGCCAGCAGTGGTCCTTTAGCGGGAGGTTTCTACGAGCAGTACTTC. This translates into CASSGPLAGGFYEQYF.

This chain uses TRBV29-1 with TRBJ2-7, with 8 positions matching TRBD1. Germline lookup yields CDR1 SQVTM and CDR2 ANQGSEA. The CDR3 is made up of 13 amino acids. Trimming removed 2 bases from V and 5 bases from J; junction bases left unmatched: 5. CDR3 sequence: CSVEQGAGDEQYF. The DNA for the CDR3 is TGCAGCGTTGAACAGGGGGCTGGGGACGAGCAGTACTTC.

V usage is TRBV5-1 and J usage is TRBJ2-5; D gene uncertain. TRBJ2-7 explains the end of the DNA better; the J call may be wrong. This CDR3 region has 13 residues. Germline V lookup: CDR1 SGHRS, CDR2 YFSETQ. The CDR3 region has the DNA TGCGCCAGCAGCTTTGCCGCGGACTACGAGCAGTACTTC. Translating gives CASSFAADYEQYF.

The chain employs TRBV27 and TRBJ1-5; TRBD1 matches 7 bases. This CDR3 has 15 residues. V shed 5 bases, J shed 4 bases, and the junction held 8 bases outside the gene matches. Germline CDR1 and CDR2: MNHEY and SMNVEV (reference sequence). As DNA, the CDR3 is TGTGCCAGCAGTCCCAACAGGGGTACGAATCAGCCCCAGCATTTT. It codes for CASSPNRGTNQPQHF.

V usage is TRBV6-6 and J usage is TRBJ2-7; 8 bases are a match to TRBD1. Germline loops: CDR1 MNHNY, CDR2 SVGAGI (reference sequence). V shed 2 bases and J 5 bases; nucleotides not matched to a gene: 2. This CDR3 is built from 13 residues. This CDR3 reads CASSYGTGNEQYF. CDR3 bases: TGTGCCAGCAGTTACGGGACAGGAAACGAGCAGTACTTC.

The rearrangement uses TRBV29-1 and TRBJ1-5; a possible D gene is TRBD1 (5 bases). V lost 3 bases, J lost 5 bases, and 11 bases lay in between. CDR1 and CDR2 (germline): SQVTM, ANQGSEA. This CDR3 contains 13 residues. CDR3 protein: CSVDGGADQPQHF. CDR3 coding DNA: TGCAGCGTTGACGGAGGGGCCGATCAGCCCCAGCATTTT.

The chain recombines TRBV19 with TRBJ1-3, with D possibly TRBD1 on 6 matching bases. Germline-derived CDR1 and CDR2 are LNHDA and SQIVND (reference sequence). This CDR3 region has 15 residues. V was shortened by 3 bases and J by 4 bases, with 13 bases between the two germline ends. The CDR3 DNA is TGTGCCAGTAGTATTATGGGGACAACCGGAAACACCATATATTTT. This translates into CASSIMGTTGNTIYF.

The chain has TRBV6-5 and TRBJ2-7, with 12 bases lining up with TRBD2. With 4 bases clipped from V and 5 bases from J, the junction kept 6 bases outside the gene matches. Looked up from germline, CDR1 is MNHEY and CDR2 is SVGAGI. CDR3 length: 15 amino acids. In DNA form, the CDR3 reads TGTGCCAGCAGTTGGGGACTAGCGGGTCCCCACGAGCAGTACTTC. It codes for CASSWGLAGPHEQYF.

The chain joins TRBV19 to TRBJ1-5; 9 bases are a match to TRBD1. This CDR3 comprises 18 residues. Looked up from germline, CDR1 is LNHDA and CDR2 is SQIVND (reference sequence). The V segment lost 4 bases and the J segment 4 bases; nucleotides outside the gene matches: 14. CDR3 protein: CASSNLRDREVKNQPQHF. Here the CDR3 DNA reads TGTGCCAGTAGTAACCTCCGGGACAGGGAAGTGAAAAATCAGCCCCAGCATTTT.

The J gene is TRBJ2-7, the V gene TRBV7-8; perhaps TRBD1 as D (6 bases). V lost 5 bases and J 1 base, leaving 12 bases between the germline ends. CDR3 length equals 14 residues. Germline lookup yields CDR1 SGHVS and CDR2 FQNEAQ. The CDR3 protein is CASSPGDGSYEQYF. The CDR3 DNA sequence: TGTGCCAGCAGCCCAGGGGACGGTTCCTACGAGCAGTACTTC.

The J gene is TRBJ1-2, the V gene TRBV6-5; 8 bases line up with TRBD1. This CDR3 contains 15 residues. V lost 5 bases and J lost 3; bases outside the gene matches: 8. Germline V lookup: CDR1 MNHEY, CDR2 SVGAGI. CDR3 amino acids: CASSRLTTGDYGYTF. The DNA of the CDR3 is TGTGCCAGCAGTCGACTCACGACAGGGGACTATGGCTACACCTTC.

J is TRBJ1-2 and V is TRBV4-1, with D maybe TRBD1 (6 bases). Germline V gene sequence: CDR1 MGHRA, CDR2 YSYEKL. CDR3 length: 15 residues. V was pared by 0 bases and J by 4 bases, with 12 bases between. CDR3 residues: CASSQDRQVAYGYTF. In DNA, the CDR3 is TGCGCCAGCAGCCAAGATCGACAGGTCGCCTATGGCTACACCTTC.